This TCR beta chain was recorded in a study of T cells in localized non-small cell lung cancer (dated by TCRdb to between 2020 and 2021). Some background on the complete study: The study examined T cell repertoires in roughly 240 patients with early-stage NSCLC and compared tumors with uninvolved tumor-adjacent lungs. The cohort comprised some 240 treatment-naïve NSCLC patients with resected, localized lung tumors. A mean age of approximately 66 years was recorded for the NSCLC patients, of whom some 130 were male and about a hundred were female.

TCR beta CDR3 regions were sequenced from DNA using the immunoSEQ Assay. As for the authors' bioinformatics: To compute T cell density, TCR beta template counts were normalized to usable DNA, which was estimated by amplifying housekeeping genes. Richness was estimated with the preseqR package, extrapolating to 400,000 templates for PBMC samples and 120,000 templates for tissue samples. Clonality was calculated as one minus Pielou's evenness. Tissue-enriched TCRs were identified by differential abundance testing using productive amino-acid clonotypes, minimum total count 5 and alpha 0.1. The Jaccard Index and the Morisita Overlap Index were used to quantify repertoire overlap between compartments. GLIPH clustered TCR beta CDR3s with public tetramer-defined viral CDR3s; viral motifs required at least three viral sequences plus V-gene enrichment. Entries here come from immuneACCESS through TCRdb and include only in-frame sequences with V and J called. Some clones fail to appear in such tables; in the studies checked, an unresolved V gene covers under half of the shortfall, and the cause of the remainder is unknown. V and J calls and clone size follow that table, whereas D and trimming were derived from the DNA. The sample contains roughly 70,000 clones, 85% to 90% of them found a single time. Jointly, the top ten make up 20% to 25% of the sample.

At diagnosis, tumor, uninvolved tumor-adjacent lung and peripheral blood were collected and then preserved as a mix of FFPE and fresh-frozen material. For TCR repertoire profiling, the blood samples were analyzed as peripheral blood mononuclear cells. The research as a whole found: Because multi-region sequencing of the tumors was not done, intratumor heterogeneity could not be ruled out. A median of roughly 60 of the top 100 tumor clones turned up in the paired uninvolved adjacent lung, and under 30 of those clones also ranked among the top 100 of that same adjacent lung. Longer overall survival was associated with higher T cell density in blood, whereas shorter survival was associated with higher clonality in adjacent lung. Since the design was exploratory, TCR variables were selected using unadjusted p-values with no false-discovery rate correction. Uninvolved tumor-adjacent lung showed the highest T cell clonality, higher than tumor, which suggests more focused antigenic responses in the adjacent lung.

On this clone: What this receptor recognizes is not known. No base quality information exists; no much larger clone differs at one position.

The CDR3 numbers 15 residues from cysteine through phenylalanine. The DNA shown is the 45-base CDR3, in frame from base 1. According to the germline V gene, CDR1 reads SGDLS and CDR2 reads YYNGEE. Trimming at the junction amounts to 3 bases on V and 5 bases on J, and the germline ends lie 14 bases apart. The sequence is built from TRBV9 and TRBJ1-4; tentative D gene TRBD1, with 5 bases matching. The source of this sequence is a male donor aged 60 or over with stage III squamous cell lung carcinoma. The sample consisted of peripheral blood, taken before any cancer treatment. The nucleotide sequence is TGTGCCAGCAGCGAGGCCGGGACGGCGAATGAAAAACTGTTTTTT. Its protein reads: CASSEAGTANEKLFF.